The rows below give T cell receptor beta chains drawn from one sample of a study of cytomegalovirus exposure and HLA in healthy donors. The data were produced by immunoSEQ multiplex PCR, yet TCRdb's version contains in-frame clones alone and is incomplete. The table shows 200,000 or so clones, with around 86% occurring only once. What was sequenced was PBMCs. The receptor source for this set is a man between 40 and 49 years old in good health and CMV-seropositive. CDR3s include the opening cysteine and the closing phenylalanine or tryptophan. Each record gives: D gene, J gene, V gene, clone size, CDR3 protein, CDR3 DNA. The D gene is left open where the match is weak. Rows give clone size only sometimes, using once, few, many, or a class for an expanded clone.

d_gene: NA; j_gene: TRBJ1-1; v_gene: TRBV4-1; abundance: NA; CDR3aa: CASSQEGAVEAFF; CDR3nt: TGCGCCAGCAGCCAAGAGGGGGCCGTTGAAGCTTTCTTT
d_gene: NA; j_gene: TRBJ2-3; v_gene: TRBV30; abundance: once; CDR3aa: CAGAADTDTQYF; CDR3nt: TGTGCCGGGGCAGCCGACACAGATACGCAGTATTTT
d_gene: NA; j_gene: TRBJ2-7; v_gene: TRBV7-9; abundance: NA; CDR3aa: CASSLGDYEQYF; CDR3nt: TGTGCCAGCAGCTTAGGAGACTACGAGCAGTACTTC
d_gene: TRBD2; j_gene: TRBJ2-5; v_gene: TRBV19; abundance: NA; CDR3aa: CASGLAGLQETQYF; CDR3nt: TGTGCCAGTGGACTAGCGGGCCTTCAAGAGACCCAGTACTTC
d_gene: NA; j_gene: TRBJ1-2; v_gene: TRBV28; abundance: NA; CDR3aa: CASSPGPGRGYGYTF; CDR3nt: TGTGCCAGCAGTCCAGGCCCGGGTAGGGGCTATGGCTACACCTTC
d_gene: NA; j_gene: TRBJ2-3; v_gene: TRBV25-1; abundance: NA; CDR3aa: CASSESTLPDTQYF; CDR3nt: TGTGCCAGCAGTGAAAGCACCCTCCCAGATACGCAGTATTTT
d_gene: TRBD1; j_gene: TRBJ2-3; v_gene: TRBV5-1; abundance: NA; CDR3aa: CASSRDRFTDTQYF; CDR3nt: TGCGCCAGCAGCAGGGACAGGTTCACAGATACGCAGTATTTT
d_gene: NA; j_gene: TRBJ2-1; v_gene: TRBV18; abundance: few; CDR3aa: CASSPQGGEQFF; CDR3nt: TGTGCCAGCTCACCACAGGGAGGCGAGCAGTTCTTC
d_gene: NA; j_gene: TRBJ1-1; v_gene: TRBV5-1; abundance: NA; CDR3aa: CASSLEAMGSGAFF; CDR3nt: TGCGCCAGCAGCTTGGAGGCAATGGGAAGCGGAGCTTTCTTT
d_gene: NA; j_gene: TRBJ2-1; v_gene: TRBV2; abundance: NA; CDR3aa: CATSTLARLPEQFF; CDR3nt: TGTGCCACCTCGACTCTGGCCCGTCTGCCTGAGCAGTTCTTC
d_gene: TRBD1; j_gene: TRBJ1-6; v_gene: TRBV15; abundance: NA; CDR3aa: CATSRPGQPNSPLHF; CDR3nt: TGTGCCACCAGCAGACCGGGACAGCCGAATTCACCCCTCCACTTT
d_gene: NA; j_gene: TRBJ1-2; v_gene: TRBV5-6; abundance: few; CDR3aa: CASSPLGLLSYGYTF; CDR3nt: TGTGCCAGCAGCCCCCTGGGACTGCTAAGCTATGGCTACACCTTC
d_gene: NA; j_gene: TRBJ1-4; v_gene: TRBV14; abundance: NA; CDR3aa: CASSQVSTTNEKLFF; CDR3nt: TGTGCCAGCAGCCAAGTTAGTACAACTAATGAAAAACTGTTTTTT
d_gene: TRBD1; j_gene: TRBJ2-2; v_gene: TRBV9; abundance: NA; CDR3aa: CASSVGVGQGRFDTGELFF; CDR3nt: TGTGCCAGCAGCGTAGGTGTAGGACAGGGGAGGTTCGACACCGGGGAGCTGTTTTTT
d_gene: NA; j_gene: TRBJ2-3; v_gene: TRBV7-9; abundance: NA; CDR3aa: CASSLSQRRSSDTQYF; CDR3nt: TGTGCCAGCAGCTTAAGTCAGCGGAGGAGCTCAGATACGCAGTATTTT
d_gene: NA; j_gene: TRBJ1-1; v_gene: TRBV11-2; abundance: NA; CDR3aa: CASSLSPRWSEAFF; CDR3nt: TGTGCCAGCAGCTTATCCCCCCGGTGGTCTGAAGCTTTCTTT
d_gene: NA; j_gene: TRBJ2-7; v_gene: TRBV6-5; abundance: NA; CDR3aa: CASTPGGSYEQYF; CDR3nt: TGTGCCAGCACCCCCGGAGGTTCCTACGAGCAGTACTTC
d_gene: NA; j_gene: TRBJ2-7; v_gene: TRBV11-2; abundance: NA; CDR3aa: CASSLEQLYEQYF; CDR3nt: TGTGCCAGCAGCTTAGAACAGTTGTACGAGCAGTACTTC
d_gene: TRBD1; j_gene: TRBJ2-7; v_gene: TRBV7-2; abundance: NA; CDR3aa: CASSHGTGAYEQYF; CDR3nt: TGTGCCAGCAGCCACGGGACAGGGGCCTACGAGCAGTACTTC
d_gene: NA; j_gene: TRBJ1-4; v_gene: TRBV2; abundance: NA; CDR3aa: CASSEGAGFNEKLFF; CDR3nt: TGTGCCAGCAGTGAAGGCGCCGGGTTTAATGAAAAACTGTTTTTT
d_gene: TRBD1; j_gene: TRBJ2-2; v_gene: TRBV5-6; abundance: NA; CDR3aa: CASSKDRGRFVTGELFF; CDR3nt: TGTGCCAGCAGCAAGGACAGGGGGCGCTTTGTCACCGGGGAGCTGTTTTTT
d_gene: TRBD1; j_gene: TRBJ2-7; v_gene: TRBV5-1; abundance: NA; CDR3aa: CASSIPGQGHEQYF; CDR3nt: TGCGCCAGCAGCATCCCGGGACAGGGTCACGAGCAGTACTTC
d_gene: NA; j_gene: TRBJ2-1; v_gene: TRBV4-1; abundance: NA; CDR3aa: CASSQVTGNEQFF; CDR3nt: TGCGCCAGCAGCCAAGTTACGGGCAATGAGCAGTTCTTC
d_gene: TRBD2; j_gene: TRBJ2-1; v_gene: TRBV27; abundance: few; CDR3aa: CASSFGTSDNEQFF; CDR3nt: TGTGCCAGCAGTTTCGGGACTAGCGACAATGAGCAGTTCTTC
d_gene: TRBD1; j_gene: TRBJ2-7; v_gene: TRBV13; abundance: NA; CDR3aa: CASSLLGQGTYEQYF; CDR3nt: TGTGCCAGCAGCTTACTTGGACAGGGAACTTACGAGCAGTACTTC
d_gene: NA; j_gene: TRBJ2-5; v_gene: TRBV30; abundance: NA; CDR3aa: CAWRVEETQYF; CDR3nt: TGTGCCTGGAGGGTAGAAGAGACCCAGTACTTC
d_gene: TRBD1; j_gene: TRBJ2-5; v_gene: TRBV28; abundance: NA; CDR3aa: CASSSLPGQSQETQYF; CDR3nt: TGTGCCAGCAGTAGTCTCCCGGGACAGTCGCAAGAGACCCAGTACTTC
d_gene: NA; j_gene: TRBJ1-1; v_gene: TRBV27; abundance: NA; CDR3aa: CASRAGWTEAFF; CDR3nt: TGTGCCAGCCGGGCAGGGTGGACTGAAGCTTTCTTT
d_gene: NA; j_gene: TRBJ1-3; v_gene: TRBV6-5; abundance: once; CDR3aa: CASSYSNFGGNTIYF; CDR3nt: TGTGCCAGCAGTTACTCGAACTTTGGTGGAAACACCATATATTTT
d_gene: TRBD1; j_gene: TRBJ2-2; v_gene: TRBV5-1; abundance: few; CDR3aa: CASFGQGFTGELFF; CDR3nt: TGCGCCAGCTTTGGACAGGGCTTCACCGGGGAGCTGTTTTTT
d_gene: NA; j_gene: TRBJ2-3; v_gene: TRBV12-5; abundance: once; CDR3aa: CASGFSDTQYF; CDR3nt: TGTGCTAGTGGTTTTTCGGATACGCAGTATTTT
d_gene: NA; j_gene: TRBJ1-2; v_gene: TRBV13; abundance: NA; CDR3aa: CASSSQGSNYGYTF; CDR3nt: TGTGCCAGCAGCTCACAGGGATCTAACTATGGCTACACCTTC
d_gene: NA; j_gene: TRBJ1-1; v_gene: TRBV7-3; abundance: NA; CDR3aa: CASSSQAGADTEAFF; CDR3nt: TGTGCCAGCAGCTCACAGGCGGGGGCTGACACTGAAGCTTTCTTT
d_gene: NA; j_gene: TRBJ1-1; v_gene: TRBV7-2; abundance: few; CDR3aa: CASSLQDLMNTEAFF; CDR3nt: TGTGCCAGCAGCTTACAGGACTTGATGAACACTGAAGCTTTCTTT
d_gene: NA; j_gene: TRBJ1-2; v_gene: TRBV6-5; abundance: NA; CDR3aa: CASSYFQGLGGYTF; CDR3nt: TGTGCCAGCAGTTATTTCCAGGGGCTCGGTGGCTACACCTTC
d_gene: NA; j_gene: TRBJ2-3; v_gene: TRBV7-9; abundance: NA; CDR3aa: CASSLINGPNLDTQYF; CDR3nt: TGTGCCAGCAGCTTAATAAATGGGCCGAATCTAGATACGCAGTATTTT
d_gene: NA; j_gene: TRBJ2-1; v_gene: TRBV13; abundance: NA; CDR3aa: CASSSRVSSYNEQFF; CDR3nt: TGTGCCAGCAGCTCTCGGGTGAGCTCCTACAATGAGCAGTTCTTC
d_gene: NA; j_gene: TRBJ1-5; v_gene: TRBV7-2; abundance: NA; CDR3aa: CASSLEGSNQPQHF; CDR3nt: TGTGCCAGCAGCTTGGAGGGGAGCAATCAGCCCCAGCATTTT
d_gene: TRBD1; j_gene: TRBJ2-2; v_gene: TRBV7-9; abundance: NA; CDR3aa: CASSLAGQGAGELFF; CDR3nt: TGTGCCAGCAGCTTAGCGGGACAGGGCGCCGGGGAGCTGTTTTTT
d_gene: TRBD1; j_gene: TRBJ2-7; v_gene: TRBV4-3; abundance: NA; CDR3aa: CASSKHRGSYEQYF; CDR3nt: TGCGCCAGCAGCAAACACAGGGGGAGCTACGAGCAGTACTTC
d_gene: NA; j_gene: TRBJ1-1; v_gene: TRBV27; abundance: NA; CDR3aa: CASSSTGMTEAFF; CDR3nt: TGTGCCAGCAGTTCCACAGGGATGACTGAAGCTTTCTTT
d_gene: NA; j_gene: TRBJ1-6; v_gene: TRBV5-5; abundance: once; CDR3aa: CASSYGDNSPLHF; CDR3nt: TGTGCCAGCAGCTACGGGGATAATTCACCCCTCCACTTT
d_gene: NA; j_gene: TRBJ1-6; v_gene: TRBV7-9; abundance: NA; CDR3aa: CASSLGRQGYSPLHF; CDR3nt: TGTGCCAGCAGCTTAGGTCGTCAGGGATATTCACCCCTCCACTTT
d_gene: NA; j_gene: TRBJ2-7; v_gene: TRBV11-3; abundance: NA; CDR3aa: CASSSTGGYEQYF; CDR3nt: TGTGCCAGCAGCTCTACAGGCGGCTACGAGCAGTACTTC
d_gene: NA; j_gene: TRBJ1-5; v_gene: TRBV11-2; abundance: few; CDR3aa: CASSLAGSQPQHF; CDR3nt: TGTGCCAGCAGCTTAGCTGGTAGCCAGCCCCAGCATTTT
d_gene: TRBD2; j_gene: TRBJ2-1; v_gene: TRBV7-2; abundance: NA; CDR3aa: CASSIQSGGTYNEQFF; CDR3nt: TGTGCCAGCAGCATTCAATCGGGGGGGACCTACAATGAGCAGTTCTTC
d_gene: TRBD1; j_gene: TRBJ1-4; v_gene: TRBV28; abundance: NA; CDR3aa: CASSSPGGFNEKLFF; CDR3nt: TGTGCCAGCAGTTCACCAGGGGGATTCAATGAAAAACTGTTTTTT
d_gene: NA; j_gene: TRBJ2-7; v_gene: TRBV27; abundance: NA; CDR3aa: CASSFGGKEYEQYF; CDR3nt: TGTGCCAGCAGTTTTGGGGGGAAGGAGTACGAGCAGTACTTC
d_gene: NA; j_gene: TRBJ2-7; v_gene: TRBV15; abundance: few; CDR3aa: CATSSSQGGGISNEQYF; CDR3nt: TGTGCCACCAGCAGTTCGCAAGGGGGGGGCATCTCCAACGAGCAGTACTTC
d_gene: NA; j_gene: TRBJ2-1; v_gene: TRBV7-9; abundance: NA; CDR3aa: CASTSQDAGVGNEQFF; CDR3nt: TGTGCCAGCACCTCCCAGGACGCGGGTGTCGGCAATGAGCAGTTCTTC
d_gene: NA; j_gene: TRBJ2-3; v_gene: TRBV9; abundance: few; CDR3aa: CASSDNIQRGTDTQYF; CDR3nt: TGTGCCAGCAGCGATAATATCCAGCGGGGCACAGATACGCAGTATTTT
d_gene: NA; j_gene: TRBJ2-7; v_gene: TRBV18; abundance: NA; CDR3aa: CASSPPMRGPYEQYF; CDR3nt: TGTGCCAGCTCACCACCAATGCGGGGGCCCTACGAGCAGTACTTC
d_gene: TRBD1; j_gene: TRBJ1-2; v_gene: TRBV4-1; abundance: NA; CDR3aa: CASSQPGQGNGYTF; CDR3nt: TGCGCCAGCAGCCAACCGGGACAGGGGAATGGCTACACCTTC
d_gene: TRBD1; j_gene: TRBJ1-4; v_gene: TRBV2; abundance: few; CDR3aa: CASTRDSEKLFF; CDR3nt: TGTGCCAGCACCCGGGACAGCGAAAAACTGTTTTTT
d_gene: NA; j_gene: TRBJ2-1; v_gene: TRBV19; abundance: NA; CDR3aa: CASSIRLSSYNEQFF; CDR3nt: TGTGCCAGTAGTATCCGTTTGAGCTCCTACAATGAGCAGTTCTTC
d_gene: NA; j_gene: TRBJ1-4; v_gene: TRBV15; abundance: NA; CDR3aa: CATSREGLEKLFF; CDR3nt: TGTGCCACCAGCCGGGAGGGTCTTGAAAAACTGTTTTTT
d_gene: NA; j_gene: TRBJ2-3; v_gene: TRBV7-2; abundance: NA; CDR3aa: CASSADYTDTQYF; CDR3nt: TGTGCCAGCAGCGCGGACTACACAGATACGCAGTATTTT
d_gene: NA; j_gene: TRBJ2-3; v_gene: TRBV10-1; abundance: NA; CDR3aa: CASSDYRATDTQYF; CDR3nt: TGCGCCAGCAGTGATTACAGGGCGACAGATACGCAGTATTTT
d_gene: NA; j_gene: TRBJ1-1; v_gene: TRBV4-3; abundance: NA; CDR3aa: CASSQAEGVIGEAFF; CDR3nt: TGCGCCAGCAGCCAAGCGGAAGGGGTCATCGGTGAAGCTTTCTTT